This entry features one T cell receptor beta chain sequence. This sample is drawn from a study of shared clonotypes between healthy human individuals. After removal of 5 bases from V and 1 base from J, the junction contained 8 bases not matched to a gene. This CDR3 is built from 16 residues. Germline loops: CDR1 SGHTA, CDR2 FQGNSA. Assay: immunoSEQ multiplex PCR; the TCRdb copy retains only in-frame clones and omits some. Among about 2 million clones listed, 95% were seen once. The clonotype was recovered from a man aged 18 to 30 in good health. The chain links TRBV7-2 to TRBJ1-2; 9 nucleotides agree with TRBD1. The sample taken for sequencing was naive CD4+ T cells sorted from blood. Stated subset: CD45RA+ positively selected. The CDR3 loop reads CASSLGQGIINYGYTF. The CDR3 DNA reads TGTGCCAGCAGCCTGGGACAGGGAATAATTAACTATGGCTACACCTTC.